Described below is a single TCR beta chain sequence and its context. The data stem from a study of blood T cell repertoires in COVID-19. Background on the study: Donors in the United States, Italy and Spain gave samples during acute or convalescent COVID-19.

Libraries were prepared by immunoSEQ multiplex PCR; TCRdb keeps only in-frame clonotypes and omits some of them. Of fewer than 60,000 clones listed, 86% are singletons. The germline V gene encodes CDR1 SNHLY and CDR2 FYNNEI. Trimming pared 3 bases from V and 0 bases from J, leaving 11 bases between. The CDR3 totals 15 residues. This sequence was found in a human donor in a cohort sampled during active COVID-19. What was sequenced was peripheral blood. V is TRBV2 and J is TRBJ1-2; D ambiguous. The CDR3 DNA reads TGTGCCAGCAGTGAGCTAAAGGGAGCTAACTATGGCTACACCTTC. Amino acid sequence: CASSELKGANYGYTF.